This is a list of T cell receptor beta chains from one sample in a study of T cell repertoires in cytomegalovirus infection. TCRdb processed the reads anew with MiXCR; each CDR3 protein has one entry. The data hold roughly 200,000 distinct CDR3 sequences, with roughly 17% observed a single time. The sample comprised CD8+ T cells from PBMCs. The source of these receptors is a human donor in good health (CMV status not recorded). Some clones in this sample may be carry-over from other donors' samples. The CDR3 runs from the conserved cysteine through the conserved F or W. Fields, in order: V gene, J gene, CDR3 protein.

TRBV7-2	TRBJ2-2	CASITGGATGELFF
TRBV7-9	TRBJ2-6	CASSLAGSGANVLTF
TRBV12-3/TRBV12-4	TRBJ2-3	CASSSFTGGSPADTQYF
TRBV20-1	TRBJ1-4	CSARDGWSTNEKLFF
TRBV20-1	TRBJ2-1	CSARDRGGLYNEQFF
TRBV6-6	TRBJ2-1	CASSLTRDNEQFF
TRBV7-8	TRBJ2-7	CASSPPVSYEQYF
TRBV5-5	TRBJ2-7	CASSLSGQGAYEQYF
TRBV27	TRBJ2-3	CASRGVFNTDTQYF
TRBV30	TRBJ2-7	CAWSRSGSEQYF
TRBV12-3/TRBV12-4	TRBJ2-7	CASSPQGGAEQYF
TRBV12-3/TRBV12-4	TRBJ2-1	CASSLVVPTKAISSYNEQFF
TRBV27	TRBJ1-1	CASSITGANTEAFF
TRBV14	TRBJ1-1	CASSQDLGTDIVAEAFF
TRBV11-3	TRBJ2-1	CASSIRDGNNEQFF
TRBV7-9	TRBJ1-1	CASIHRQGAGGTEAFF
TRBV7-2	TRBJ1-3	CASSWTGGMADTIYF
TRBV6-5	TRBJ2-3	CASSLQITDTQYF
TRBV4-3	TRBJ2-7	CASSQDAGGDYEQYF
TRBV2	TRBJ2-7	CASSEFPVSYEQYF
TRBV27	TRBJ2-3	CASSFHTDTQYF
TRBV25-1	TRBJ2-7	CASSDRDIYEQYF
TRBV4-3	TRBJ1-3	CASSQATVTGKFFTGNTIYF
TRBV7-9	TRBJ2-1	CASSSDMAPYNEQFF
TRBV11-1	TRBJ1-1	CASSLPGRAEAFF
TRBV14	TRBJ1-5	CASSPGVGQPQHF
TRBV30	TRBJ2-1	CAWRDRDLSYNEQFF
TRBV27	TRBJ2-5	CASRPLGYQETQYF
TRBV7-9	TRBJ2-7	CASSARWDEQYF
TRBV7-9	TRBJ2-7	CASSQEGRSHEQYF
TRBV7-9	TRBJ2-1	CASSVTALEQFF
TRBV28	TRBJ2-3	CASSPAGDTQYF
TRBV7-2	TRBJ1-1	CASSVLTGGNTEAFF